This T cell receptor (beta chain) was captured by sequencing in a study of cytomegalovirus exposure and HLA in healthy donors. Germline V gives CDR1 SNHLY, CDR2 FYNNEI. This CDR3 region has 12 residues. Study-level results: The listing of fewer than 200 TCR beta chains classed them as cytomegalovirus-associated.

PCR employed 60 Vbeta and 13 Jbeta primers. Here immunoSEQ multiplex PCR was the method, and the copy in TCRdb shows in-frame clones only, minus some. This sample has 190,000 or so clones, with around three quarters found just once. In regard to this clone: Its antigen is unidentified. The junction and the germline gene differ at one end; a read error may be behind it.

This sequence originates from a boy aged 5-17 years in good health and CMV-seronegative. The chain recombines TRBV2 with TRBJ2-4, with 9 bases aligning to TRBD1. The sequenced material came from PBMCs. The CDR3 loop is CASSGPTGGSSF. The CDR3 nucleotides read TGTGCCAGCAGTGGCCCCACAGGGGGCTCTTCGTTC.